The rows below give T cell receptor beta chains drawn from one sample of a study of T cell responses to AZD1222 COVID-19 vaccine. Assay used: immunoSEQ multiplex PCR; TCRdb lists only in-frame clones, some missing. Seen here are more than 95,000 clones, 85% to 90% observed once, and the top ten hold approximately 30%. The sample consisted of peripheral blood, taken on day 0 of AZD1222 vaccination. The receptors stem from an adult in good health. Each CDR3 is given with its conserved first and last residue. D genes are given only for firm matches. Part of the rows lack a size; the others show once, few, many or a class for expanded clones.

d_call j_call v_call clone_size cdr3_nt cdr3_aa
- TRBJ2-1 TRBV18 - TGTGCCAGCTCACCACTCAGGGAAAATCGCGAGCAGTTCTTC CASSPLRENREQFF
TRBD2 TRBJ2-2 TRBV2 - TGTGCCAGCCGAAGCCCCTCGGGGGGATGGAGCACCGGGGAGCTGTTTTTT CASRSPSGGWSTGELFF
TRBD2 TRBJ2-3 TRBV7-2 - TGTGCCAGCAGCATAAATCTAGCGGGAGGGCCGGATACGCAGTATTTT CASSINLAGGPDTQYF
- TRBJ1-2 TRBV9 - TGTGCCAGCAGCGTAGGGACGTCCCGGGACTATGGCTACACCTTC CASSVGTSRDYGYTF
TRBD1 TRBJ2-1 TRBV5-4 - TGTGCCAGCAGCCCCGACAGGGGTTACTACAATGAGCAGTTCTTC CASSPDRGYYNEQFF
TRBD2 TRBJ2-1 TRBV7-9 once TGTGCCAGCACTTTAGCGGGAGGGCATGAGCAGTTCTTC CASTLAGGHEQFF
- TRBJ1-2 TRBV6-5 few TGTGCCAGCACTAAAAGACCCGACGGATACTATGGCTACACCTTC CASTKRPDGYYGYTF
- TRBJ2-5 TRBV7-8 - TGTGCCAGCAGCCATCAAGAGACCCAGTACTTC CASSHQETQYF
- TRBJ2-7 TRBV7-9 once TGTGCCAGCAGTTACAGCTTCTACGAGCAGTACTTC CASSYSFYEQYF
- TRBJ1-1 TRBV25-1 - TGTGCCAGCAGTGAGGGTGGGGGAACTGAAGCTTTCTTT CASSEGGGTEAFF
- TRBJ2-7 TRBV6-5 once TGTGCCAGCAGTTACAGGGAATACACCTACGAGCAGTACTTC CASSYREYTYEQYF
- TRBJ1-1 TRBV7-9 - TGTGCCAGCAGCCCGGGACCCCGGAACACTGAAGCTTTCTTT CASSPGPRNTEAFF
- TRBJ2-1 TRBV10-3 - TGTGCCATCAGTGAGTCGACCGGGAATGAGCAGTTCTTC CAISESTGNEQFF
- TRBJ1-1 TRBV27 - TGTGCCAGCAAGACTCCGGGCCCTGGGAACACTGAAGCTTTCTTT CASKTPGPGNTEAFF
- TRBJ2-7 TRBV7-2 - TGTGCCAGCAGCCCCTTCCCCAGGGGACGATACGAGCAGTACTTC CASSPFPRGRYEQYF
- TRBJ2-1 TRBV7-9 few TGTGCCAGCAGCTTTGCCGGCAACTCCTACAATGAGCAGTTCTTC CASSFAGNSYNEQFF
TRBD1 TRBJ1-3 TRBV5-4 - TGTGCCAGCAGCGTGGGACAGCCCTCTGGAAACACCATATATTTT CASSVGQPSGNTIYF
TRBD1 TRBJ1-2 TRBV6-5 - TGTGCCAGCAGTACAGGACAGGGGCATCCCTATGGCTACACCTTC CASSTGQGHPYGYTF
- TRBJ2-1 TRBV29-1 - TGCAGCGTTGATCGGCAGGGCAATGAGCAGTTCTTC CSVDRQGNEQFF
TRBD2 TRBJ2-1 TRBV5-4 - TGTGCCAGCCCAGGGACTAGCGGGTCTTACAATGAGCAGTTCTTC CASPGTSGSYNEQFF
- TRBJ2-1 TRBV7-6 - TGTGCCAGCAGCTTAGCACCCGGGGGCAGGAGCGATTACAATGAGCAGTTCTTC CASSLAPGGRSDYNEQFF
- TRBJ2-7 TRBV3-1/TRBV3-2 once TGTGCCAGCAGCCCAGTCTACGAGCAGTACTTC CASSPVYEQYF
TRBD2 TRBJ2-3 TRBV27 once TGTGCCAGCAGTCAGAGACTAGCGGGGGGACTAGATACGCAGTATTTT CASSQRLAGGLDTQYF
TRBD1 TRBJ2-1 TRBV2 - TGTGCCAGCAGTGAGACAGACAGGGGCCAGTTCTTC CASSETDRGQFF
- TRBJ2-6 TRBV18 - TGTGCCAGCTCACCACCTCCCGGGAGCTCTGGGGCCAACGTCCTGACTTTC CASSPPPGSSGANVLTF
TRBD1 TRBJ1-2 TRBV7-2 - TGTGCCAGCAGCTTAATTGGACAGGCTTCCTACACCTTC CASSLIGQASYTF
TRBD1 TRBJ1-3 TRBV14 few TGTGCCAGCAGCCAAATTCAGGGGGCAGCTGGAAACACCATATATTTT CASSQIQGAAGNTIYF
- TRBJ1-4 TRBV9 - TGTGCCAGCAGCGCTCAGTCGGGGATTAATGAAAAACTGTTTTTT CASSAQSGINEKLFF
- TRBJ1-1 TRBV6-5 - TGTGCCAGCACCCGCCGAGGGGACACTGAAGCTTTCTTT CASTRRGDTEAFF
TRBD1 TRBJ1-5 TRBV19 - TGTGCCAGTAGTGCAAACCCGGACAGGGTCGGGGGCAATCAGCCCCAGCATTTT CASSANPDRVGGNQPQHF
- TRBJ1-2 TRBV19 - TGTGCCAGTAGTATCAGAGATACTAACTATGGCTACACCTTC CASSIRDTNYGYTF
- TRBJ2-1 TRBV7-2 few TGTGCCAGCAGCTTAGTAACAAACAATGAGCAGTTCTTC CASSLVTNNEQFF
- TRBJ1-3 TRBV3-1/TRBV3-2 - TGTGCCAGCAGCCAAGATGGAGGCAGTGGAAACACCATATATTTT CASSQDGGSGNTIYF
- TRBJ2-2 TRBV10-2 - TGCGCCAGCAGTGAGGTTCGAGGGTTCGCGAACACCGGGGAGCTGTTTTTT CASSEVRGFANTGELFF
- TRBJ1-2 TRBV9 once TGTGCCAGCAGCGGGGGGCTTAACGACTATGGCTACACCTTC CASSGGLNDYGYTF
- TRBJ1-2 TRBV6-5 - TGTGCCAGCAGTTACAAGAACTATGGCTACACCTTC CASSYKNYGYTF
TRBD2 TRBJ2-2 TRBV10-3 - TGTGCCATCGGGGGAGGGGCCGCGAACACCGGGGAGCTGTTTTTT CAIGGGAANTGELFF
TRBD1 TRBJ1-5 TRBV10-3 - TGTGCCATCAGTGAGGGACAGGGGGCGAGCAATCAGCCCCAGCATTTT CAISEGQGASNQPQHF
- TRBJ2-7 TRBV4-1 - TGCGCCAGCAGCCAAGATCACTACGGGGAAGTCCTCTACGAGCAGTACTTC CASSQDHYGEVLYEQYF
- TRBJ1-5 TRBV4-1 once TGCGCCAGCAGCCCCGAGGTAGGCAATCAGCCCCAGCATTTT CASSPEVGNQPQHF
- TRBJ1-6 TRBV7-9 - TGTGCGGCGACTGCACGGGGTAATTCACCCCTCCACTTT CAATARGNSPLHF
TRBD1 TRBJ2-5 TRBV7-3 - TGTGCCAGCAGCTTGGAAGGGGGCCTAAACTGGGAGACCCAGTACTTC CASSLEGGLNWETQYF
TRBD1 TRBJ1-6 TRBV10-3 - TGTGCCATCAGAGGGACAGGGAATTCACCCCTCCACTTT CAIRGTGNSPLHF
TRBD1 TRBJ2-7 TRBV5-1 - TGCGCCAGCAGCCACGGGACAGGGATGAACGACGAGCAGTACTTC CASSHGTGMNDEQYF
TRBD2 TRBJ2-1 TRBV6-5 - TGTGCCAGCAGGCCCGGGACTAGCGTTTACAATGAGCAGTTCTTC CASRPGTSVYNEQFF
- TRBJ2-3 TRBV5-1 - TGCGCCAGCAGCTCGGGGATTAGCACAGATACGCAGTATTTT CASSSGISTDTQYF
- TRBJ2-2 TRBV3-1/TRBV3-2 - TGTGCCAGCAGCCAAGAGTGGGGGGCTGGCACCGGGGAGCTGTTTTTT CASSQEWGAGTGELFF
TRBD2 TRBJ2-7 TRBV27 - TGTGCCAGCAGCTCCAAGCGGGAGGCCGTCCACGAGCAGTACTTC CASSSKREAVHEQYF
- TRBJ1-1 TRBV6-5 - TGTGCCAGCGTACGGGGCTTGAACACTGAAGCTTTCTTT CASVRGLNTEAFF
TRBD2 TRBJ2-5 TRBV7-7 - TGTGCTAGCAGCTCAATCTCCTCGGGGAGGGAAGAGACCCAGTACTTC CASSSISSGREETQYF